The rows below give T cell receptor beta chains drawn from one sample of a study of blood T cell repertoires in COVID-19. Method: immunoSEQ multiplex PCR; TCRdb's copy keeps in-frame clones and lacks some. The repertoire has about 270,000 clones, around 86% of them found once; the top ten carry under 3%. Sequencing was carried out using PBMCs or T cells enriched from blood (not recorded which). The receptors here all came from a woman younger than 30 who had recovered from COVID-19. The CDR3 runs from the conserved cysteine through the conserved F or W. D genes are given only for firm matches. The size entry is marked missing in some rows and otherwise reads once, few, many or a size class.

J gene	clone size	V gene	D gene	CDR3 length	CDR3 DNA	CDR3 protein
TRBJ2-7	NA	TRBV5-1	NA	16	TGCGCCAGCAGCTTGGGTTCCGGGCAGGGTTCCTACGAGCAGTACTTC	CASSLGSGQGSYEQYF
TRBJ1-1	NA	TRBV7-9	TRBD1	15	TGTGCCAGCAGCTTAAGTCGGACAGGGGGGACTGAAGCTTTCTTT	CASSLSRTGGTEAFF
TRBJ2-3	NA	TRBV2	NA	11	TGTGCCAGCAGTGCCGCCGGTACGCAGTATTTT	CASSAAGTQYF
TRBJ2-5	once	TRBV12-3/TRBV12-4	NA	12	TGTGCCAGCAGCATAGCGGAAGAGACCCAGTACTTC	CASSIAEETQYF
TRBJ1-5	NA	TRBV18	NA	15	TGTGCCAGCTCACTCTCCATGCGTGGCAATCAGCCCCAGCATTTT	CASSLSMRGNQPQHF
TRBJ2-3	NA	TRBV10-3	TRBD1	14	TGTGCCATCAAGGGGACAGGGGGCTCAGATACGCAGTATTTT	CAIKGTGGSDTQYF
TRBJ1-2	NA	TRBV30	TRBD1	13	TGTGCCTGGACTCAGGACAGGGTCTATGGCTACACCTTC	CAWTQDRVYGYTF
TRBJ2-3	NA	TRBV25-1	NA	12	TGTGCCAGCAGCCGGGACACAGATACGCAGTATTTT	CASSRDTDTQYF
TRBJ2-7	few	TRBV4-1	TRBD2	17	TGCGCCAGCAGCCCGAGGACTAGTGACATCATCACCTACGAGCAGTACTTC	CASSPRTSDIITYEQYF
TRBJ2-7	NA	TRBV4-1	NA	14	TGCGCCAGCAGCCAAGCCCAGGAAAACTACGAGCAGTACTTC	CASSQAQENYEQYF
TRBJ2-5	NA	TRBV7-9	TRBD1	14	TGTGCCAGCAGCCTCAGGGGGCTACAAGAGACCCAGTACTTC	CASSLRGLQETQYF
TRBJ1-2	NA	TRBV7-9	NA	14	TGTGCCAGCAGCTTCCAGGGAGGGCCCTATGGCTACACCTTC	CASSFQGGPYGYTF
TRBJ1-3	few	TRBV7-2	NA	15	TGTGCCAGCAGCTTAGTATCCGGTATCGGAAACACCATATATTTT	CASSLVSGIGNTIYF
TRBJ2-1	NA	TRBV4-1	TRBD2	17	TGCGCCAGCAGCCAAGATCAGTCGTCGCGGGGGGGCAATGAGCAGTTCTTC	CASSQDQSSRGGNEQFF
TRBJ1-2	once	TRBV13	TRBD1	16	TGTGCCAGCAGCACCCCGGACAGGGGGGAGTTTATGCGGTACACCTTC	CASSTPDRGEFMRYTF
TRBJ1-2	NA	TRBV10-3	TRBD1	15	TGTGCCATCAGTGAGTGGGGACAGGGGGCACCTGGCTACACCTTC	CAISEWGQGAPGYTF
TRBJ2-4	NA	TRBV9	TRBD2	20	TGTGCCAGCAGCCCGAGACTAGCGGGAGATGCTTCTGATGGGGGAAACATTCAGTACTTC	CASSPRLAGDASDGGNIQYF
TRBJ2-7	NA	TRBV3-1/TRBV3-2	NA	16	TGTGCCAGCAGCCAAGTCAATTTCCGGGACACCTACGAGCAGTACTTC	CASSQVNFRDTYEQYF
TRBJ2-7	NA	TRBV19	NA	17	TGTGCCAGTAGTCGCCGACCGCTAGAACCTTTCTCCTACGAGCAGTACTTC	CASSRRPLEPFSYEQYF
TRBJ1-2	NA	TRBV7-2	NA	14	TGTGCCAGCAGCCCAGCGGGCGTGGGGTATGGCTACACCTTC	CASSPAGVGYGYTF
TRBJ1-2	NA	TRBV4-1	NA	14	TGCGCCAGCAGCCAAGTGGAGGGTGACTATGGCTACACCTTC	CASSQVEGDYGYTF
TRBJ2-3	NA	TRBV5-4	NA	15	TGTGCCAGCAGCTTGGCCGGGATGGGAACAGATACGCAGTATTTT	CASSLAGMGTDTQYF
TRBJ2-3	NA	TRBV19	TRBD1	15	TGTGCCAGTAGCAAGGACAGGGGAGGGACAGATACGCAGTATTTT	CASSKDRGGTDTQYF
TRBJ2-2	NA	TRBV27	NA	14	TGTGCCAGCAGTTTATCGACGGGGACCGGGGAGCTGTTTTTT	CASSLSTGTGELFF
TRBJ1-1	NA	TRBV9	TRBD1	17	TGTGCCAGCAGCACAGGGACAGGGGCCCTAAAAAACACTGAAGCTTTCTTT	CASSTGTGALKNTEAFF
TRBJ2-7	once	TRBV7-8	TRBD1	16	TGTGCCAGCAGCACACGCCGGGACAGGGTTTCTAGTGAGCAGTACTTC	CASSTRRDRVSSEQYF
TRBJ2-3	NA	TRBV2	NA	13	TGTGCCAGCGGTCGGGAGTCCACAGATACGCAGTATTTT	CASGRESTDTQYF
TRBJ1-3	NA	TRBV9	NA	16	TGTGCCAGCAGCGTAGAAGGGGCCTACTCTGGAAACACCATATATTTT	CASSVEGAYSGNTIYF
TRBJ1-1	NA	TRBV4-1	NA	16	TGCGCCAGCAGCCAAATCTTTCAGGGTAAAGGCACTGAAGCTTTCTTT	CASSQIFQGKGTEAFF
TRBJ1-5	NA	TRBV10-2	NA	13	TGCGCCACAGGGACATTTAGCAATCAGCCCCAGCATTTT	CATGTFSNQPQHF
TRBJ1-5	NA	TRBV7-2	NA	16	TGTGCCAGCAGCTTAGGAGCGGGGGCCTTATATCAGCCCCAGCATTTT	CASSLGAGALYQPQHF
TRBJ1-2	NA	TRBV19	TRBD1	18	TGTGCCAGTAGTTCCCCACTCGGACAGGGTCTTGTGTTGGAGGGCTACACCTTC	CASSSPLGQGLVLEGYTF
TRBJ2-1	NA	TRBV4-3	TRBD2	16	TGCGCCAGCAGCCAAGATCTAGCGGGGGGGCGGAATGAGCAGTTCTTC	CASSQDLAGGRNEQFF
TRBJ2-1	few	TRBV7-2	NA	13	TGTGCCAGCAGCGCCTACCGGGATGGTGAGCAGTTCTTC	CASSAYRDGEQFF
TRBJ2-7	NA	TRBV7-6	TRBD2	13	TGTGCCAGCTCACTAGCGGAGCCCTACGAGCAGTACTTC	CASSLAEPYEQYF
TRBJ1-4	NA	TRBV29-1	NA	11	TGCAGCGTTGGGGGGCCAGAAAAACTGTTTTTT	CSVGGPEKLFF